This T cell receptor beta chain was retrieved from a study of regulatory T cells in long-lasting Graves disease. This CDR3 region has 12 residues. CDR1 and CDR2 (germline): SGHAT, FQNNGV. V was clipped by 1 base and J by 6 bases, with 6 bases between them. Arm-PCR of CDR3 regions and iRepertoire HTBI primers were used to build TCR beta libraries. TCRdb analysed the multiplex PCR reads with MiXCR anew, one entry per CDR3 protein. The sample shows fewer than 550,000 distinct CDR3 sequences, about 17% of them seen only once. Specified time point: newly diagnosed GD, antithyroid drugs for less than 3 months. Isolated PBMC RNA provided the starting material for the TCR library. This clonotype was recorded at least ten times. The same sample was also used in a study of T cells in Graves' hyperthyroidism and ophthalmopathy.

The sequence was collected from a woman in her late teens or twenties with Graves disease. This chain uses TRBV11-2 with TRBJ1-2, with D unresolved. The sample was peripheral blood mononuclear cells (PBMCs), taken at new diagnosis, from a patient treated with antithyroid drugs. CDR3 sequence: CASSLVVNGYTF. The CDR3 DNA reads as TGTGCCAGCAGCTTAGTTGTTAATGGCTACACCTTC.